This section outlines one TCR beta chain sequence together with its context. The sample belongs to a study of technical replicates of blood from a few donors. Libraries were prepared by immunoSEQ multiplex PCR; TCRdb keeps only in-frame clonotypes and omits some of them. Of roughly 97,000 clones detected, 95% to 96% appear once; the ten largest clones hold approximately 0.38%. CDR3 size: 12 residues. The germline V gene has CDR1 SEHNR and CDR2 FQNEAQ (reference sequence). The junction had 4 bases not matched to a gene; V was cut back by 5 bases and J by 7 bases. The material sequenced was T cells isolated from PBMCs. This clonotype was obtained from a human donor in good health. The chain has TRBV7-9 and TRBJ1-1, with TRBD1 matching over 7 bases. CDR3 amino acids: CASSVGQYEAFF. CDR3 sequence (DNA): TGTGCCAGCAGCGTGGGACAGTATGAAGCTTTCTTT.